The following is a T cell receptor beta chain sequence with its context. The table lists this clone with a count of one. Its antigen is not yet known. No base qualities exist here, and no much larger clone lies one base off it. The CDR3 goes from the cysteine to the phenylalanine over 13 residues. The retained sequence is limited to the CDR3, 39 bases, with the frame set at the first base. The germline V gene (reference sequence) provides CDR1 MNHNY and CDR2 SVGAGI. Between the V and J ends, shortened by 5 bases and 10 bases respectively, the junction contains 15 bases. Library preparation was by the immunoSEQ multiplex PCR assay. The table was pulled from immuneACCESS by TCRdb, which kept in-frame rearrangements only. Such tables lose some clones; where checked, under half of the loss comes from unresolved V genes, and the rest has no known cause. This sample has about 14,000 clones in its table, and around nine tenths of those were observed once. Roughly 4.5% of the sample comes from the top ten.

Repertoires were sampled repeatedly over the course of chemoradiotherapy, so clonal expansion could be followed in the tumor microenvironment. The data stem from a study of chemoradiotherapy in HPV16-positive cancers (dated by TCRdb to 2022 to 2024). As for the study more broadly: Candidate HPV-specific T-cell clones and common TCR motifs were defined by functional T-cell assays performed on cells from a couple of HPV16-positive patients. Whether T-cell immunity against the HPV oncoproteins E6 and E7 changes during chemoradiotherapy and whether survival is affected by this immunity were examined in the study. The candidate HPV-specific TCRs and motifs were subsequently tracked in TCR repertoires obtained from approximately 91 patients with HPV-related cancers.

General findings and caveats noted by the study authors: Expansion of candidate HPV-specific clones and E7-related TCR motifs was observed in the tumor microenvironment during treatment, whereas no such expansion was observed for non-HPV-specific T cells. In HPV16-positive patients, expansion of HPV-responsive T cells during chemoradiotherapy was found to be associated with improved recurrence-free survival. The functional definition of HPV-specific T cells was derived from only a couple of HPV16-positive patients, and the survival association was reported for HPV16-positive patients.

The sequence is built from TRBV6-6 and TRBJ2-1; TRBD1 might be the D gene, on 7 matching bases. The specimen comprised tumor tissue, sampled from a patient who underwent chemoradiotherapy. The source is a human donor with HPV-associated anogenital cancer. For the CDR3, the sequence is CASSGTGAGEQFF. The sequenced DNA is TGTGCCAGCAGTGGAACAGGGGCGGGGGAGCAGTTCTTC.